This T cell receptor (beta chain) was obtained from a study of cytomegalovirus exposure and HLA in healthy donors. Libraries were prepared by immunoSEQ multiplex PCR; TCRdb keeps only in-frame clonotypes and omits some of them. The data show some 140,000 clones, approximately 87% seen once. This CDR3 is built from 17 residues. The donors were members of the validation cohort comprising 120 subjects, separate from the roughly 680-subject first cohort. The chain uses TRBV12-2 and TRBJ2-5; the table assigns TRBD2, which was not confirmed against the DNA. TRBV12-2 is recorded as a pseudogene. The specimen sequenced was PBMCs. The receptor comes from a man aged 18-30 years in good health and CMV-seronegative. CDR3 amino acids: CASRSPLHQAFQETQYF. In nucleotides, the CDR3 is TGTGCAAGTCGCTCCCCCCTCCACCAAGCGTTCCAAGAGACCCAGTACTTC.